The 29 T cell receptor beta chains below come from one sample, sequenced in a study of cytotoxic CD8 clonotypes in ibrutinib-treated CLL. The method was immunoSEQ multiplex PCR; TCRdb's version includes in-frame clones alone and lacks a portion of them. In the table there are tens of thousands of clones, approximately 71% of which are singletons. Sequenced here: PBMCs, sampled after 12 months of ibrutinib treatment. These receptor sequences come from a human donor with chronic lymphocytic leukemia.

The rearrangement links TRBV18 to TRBJ1-3; maybe TRBD1 (5 bases). The CDR3 spans 16 residues. The germline CDR1 and CDR2 sequences are KGHSH and LQKENI. Trimming took 2 bases from V and 0 from J, leaving 11 bases between them. DNA of the CDR3: TGTGCCAGCTCACCAAGTCGCGGGGGCTCTGGAAACACCATATATTTT. It translates to CASSPSRGGSGNTIYF.

The V gene is TRBV7-2, the J gene TRBJ1-1; D not certain. Germline loops: CDR1 SGHTA, CDR2 FQGNSA. The germline V and J ends were trimmed by 5 bases and 4 bases, with 11 bases remaining between them. The CDR3 totals 13 residues. CDR3: CASSTVGSTEAFF. Written as DNA, the CDR3 is TGTGCCAGCAGCACCGTTGGGAGCACTGAAGCTTTCTTT.

The V and J genes are TRBV27 and TRBJ2-5; perhaps D is TRBD1 or TRBD2 (5 bases each). The CDR3 contains 17 residues. CDR1 and CDR2 (germline): MNHEY, SMNVEV (reference sequence). V lost 5 bases and J lost 4, with 23 bases in between. Written as DNA, the CDR3 is TGTGCCAGCAGTACGGCCCGGGGCGCCGGGTCTACAGAGACCCAGTACTTC. As protein: CASSTARGAGSTETQYF.

The V call is TRBV4-1, the J call TRBJ1-5; D unresolved. V was cut by 0 bases and J by 3 bases, with 9 bases left in between. CDR1 and CDR2 from the germline V gene are MGHRA and YSYEKL. The CDR3 totals 15 residues. The CDR3 bases are TGCGCCAGCAGCCAAGATTGGCAGAACAATCAGCCCCAGCATTTT. Its translation: CASSQDWQNNQPQHF.

This rearrangement joins TRBV19 to TRBJ2-3; 7 bases agree with TRBD1. V lost 5 bases and J lost 4; bases outside the gene matches: 3. Looked up from germline, CDR1 is LNHDA and CDR2 is SQIVND (reference sequence). The CDR3 has 13 residues. The CDR3 loop is CASSPQGADTQYF. CDR3 in DNA: TGTGCCAGTAGTCCTCAGGGGGCAGATACGCAGTATTTT.

J is TRBJ1-1 and V is TRBV28, with D possibly being TRBD1 (6 bases). V was shortened by 7 bases and J by 1 base, with 16 bases between the two germline ends. The germline CDR1 and CDR2 sequences are MDHEN and SYDVKM. CDR3 size: 15 residues. The CDR3 region is CASTLDRLQNTEAFF. CDR3 coding DNA: TGTGCCAGCACCCTCGACAGGCTACAGAACACTGAAGCTTTCTTT.

V and J are TRBV29-1 and TRBJ2-1, with D unresolved. Deletions cut 5 bases from V and 4 bases from J, with 9 bases between. This CDR3 region has 12 residues. The germline V gene encodes CDR1 SQVTM and CDR2 ANQGSEA. This chain's CDR3 is CSVWYRYNEQFF. The CDR3 DNA reads TGCAGCGTTTGGTACAGATACAATGAGCAGTTCTTC.

In its sample, this clone was seen a few times. The chain recombines TRBV7-9 with TRBJ2-3; D not certain. Trimming took off 11 bases at V and 1 base at J, with 13 bases between the two ends. The CDR3 sequence is 13 residues long. In germline, CDR1 is SEHNR, CDR2 FQNEAQ (reference sequence). The CDR3 sequence is CASGTRGTDTQYF. The CDR3 DNA is TGTGCCTCAGGCACACGGGGCACAGATACGCAGTATTTT.

V usage is TRBV18 and J usage is TRBJ2-2; no reliable D call. The ends were cut back, 2 bases at V and 5 bases at J, with 12 bases in the middle. The CDR3 loop spans 15 amino acids. Germline V gene sequence: CDR1 KGHSH, CDR2 LQKENI. Written as DNA, the CDR3 is TGTGCCAGCTCACCATTACTCCCTGGTACCGGGGAGCTGTTTTTT. Residues: CASSPLLPGTGELFF.

The rearrangement uses TRBV5-4 and TRBJ1-1; D might be TRBD1 (5 bases). Trimming stripped 4 bases from V and 2 bases from J, with 15 bases between. The CDR3 sequence is 15 residues long. Germline lookup yields CDR1 SGHNT and CDR2 YYREEE (reference sequence). The CDR3 sequence is CASSPRGRVNTEAFF. CDR3 DNA: TGTGCCAGCAGCCCAAGGGGACGGGTAAACACTGAAGCTTTCTTT.

The J gene is TRBJ1-1, the V gene TRBV5-1, with a tentative D call TRBD1 (5 bases). CDR1 is SGHRS, CDR2 YFSETQ, per germline. CDR3 length: 14 residues. With 2 bases removed from V and 2 bases from J, the gap between germline ends came to 10 bases. Here the CDR3 reads CASSFRDVNTEAFF. CDR3 nucleotide sequence: TGCGCCAGCAGCTTCAGGGATGTTAACACTGAAGCTTTCTTT.

This clone was detected once. The chain couples TRBV9 to TRBJ1-3; the D is unclear. This CDR3 comprises 14 residues. V shed 0 bases and J shed 4 bases, with 8 bases lying between them. Germline V CDR1 and CDR2: SGDLS, YYNGEE. This chain's CDR3 is CASSVDGGGNTIYF. CDR3 coding DNA: TGTGCCAGCAGCGTAGATGGCGGCGGAAACACCATATATTTT.

The chain is built from TRBV4-1 and TRBJ2-7; 9 bases map to TRBD1. CDR3 length: 16 amino acids. V shed 0 bases and J 0 bases; nucleotides not matched to a gene: 3. CDR1 MGHRA and CDR2 YSYEKL come from the germline V gene. In nucleotides, the CDR3 is TGCGCCAGCAGCCAAGATGGGACAGGGCTCTCCTACGAGCAGTACTTC. Its protein product is CASSQDGTGLSYEQYF.

V gene TRBV18 combines with J gene TRBJ2-1; TRBD2 agrees at 13 bases. V trimming: 4 bases; J trimming: 6 bases; junction bases outside the gene matches: 3. This CDR3 contains 15 residues. Germline-derived CDR1 and CDR2 are KGHSH and LQKENI. The CDR3 nucleotides are TGTGCCAGCTCACAGGGACTAGCGGGATCCAATGAGCAGTTCTTC. It is translated as CASSQGLAGSNEQFF.

The chain couples TRBV2 to TRBJ2-1, with 10 bases aligning to TRBD2. V lost 6 bases to trimming and J lost 10 bases; unmatched junction nucleotides: 9. The germline V gene has CDR1 SNHLY and CDR2 FYNNEI. The CDR3 loop spans 14 amino acids. The CDR3, as DNA: TGTGCCAGCAGGGTAGCGGGAGGCCTCGGGGAGCAGTTCTTC. Its translation: CASRVAGGLGEQFF.

The chain couples TRBV6-6 to TRBJ2-1; a possible D gene is TRBD2 (6 bases). V lost 0 bases and J lost 8, with 11 bases in between. CDR3 size: 14 residues. Germline loops: CDR1 MNHNY, CDR2 SVGAGI (reference sequence). The CDR3 protein is CASSYSRRGDEQFF. In nucleotides, the CDR3 is TGTGCCAGCAGTTACTCAAGGCGGGGAGATGAGCAGTTCTTC.

The V and J genes are TRBV7-9 and TRBJ2-7; TRBD1 matches 8 bases. The CDR3 has 14 amino acids. V shed 3 bases, J shed 5 bases, and the junction held 6 bases outside the gene matches. CDR1 and CDR2 from the germline V gene are SEHNR and FQNEAQ (reference sequence). CDR3 loop: CASSFKDRVHEQYF. CDR3 nucleotides: TGTGCCAGCAGCTTCAAGGACAGGGTCCACGAGCAGTACTTC.

This clone was found once. The chain recombines TRBV7-6 with TRBJ2-1; D gene uncertain. This CDR3 spans 15 amino acids. Between the trimmed V and J ends, which lost 5 bases and 3 bases, there was a span of 14 bases. Germline V CDR1 and CDR2: SGHVS, FNYEAQ. CDR3 in DNA: TGTGCCAGCAGCCTCAGACCGAAGTTCTACAATGAGCAGTTCTTC. Residues: CASSLRPKFYNEQFF.

The chain is built from TRBV6-4 and TRBJ2-1, with D maybe TRBD2 (5 bases). The CDR3 spans 13 residues. The V gene's germline CDR1 is MRHNA and CDR2 SNTAGT. Trimming removed 3 bases at V and 4 bases at J, with 7 bases between. The CDR3 sequence: CASSEQRYNEQFF. In nucleotides, the CDR3 is TGTGCCAGCAGTGAGCAGCGGTACAATGAGCAGTTCTTC.

V usage is TRBV4-3 and J usage is TRBJ2-3, with 14 bases fitting TRBD2. The germline V gene encodes CDR1 LGHNA and CDR2 YSLEER. This CDR3 has 16 residues. The ends lost 3 bases at V and 2 bases at J; junction bases unmatched: 1. CDR3 loop: CASSQTSGRATDTQYF. The CDR3 DNA is TGCGCCAGCAGCCAGACTAGCGGGAGGGCCACAGATACGCAGTATTTT.

This chain connects TRBV25-1 to TRBJ2-3; 8 nucleotides match TRBD2. The V gene end was trimmed by 5 bases and the J gene end by 7 bases; junction bases not matched to a gene: 8. Looked up from germline, CDR1 is MGHDK and CDR2 is SYGVNS. The CDR3 runs 14 residues. This chain's CDR3 is CASSSGTSANTQYF. The CDR3 coding sequence is TGTGCCAGCAGTTCGGGGACTAGTGCGAATACGCAGTATTTT.

The chain combines TRBV7-6 with TRBJ1-1; D is perhaps TRBD1 (5 bases). V was clipped by 5 bases and J by 4 bases, with 23 bases between them. The germline V gene encodes CDR1 SGHVS and CDR2 FNYEAQ. CDR3 length equals 17 residues. CDR3 DNA sequence: TGTGCCAGCAGCCAACTGGCGGGCGGGTTGGGGGGCACTGAAGCTTTCTTT. This sequence encodes CASSQLAGGLGGTEAFF.

The chain uses TRBV19 and TRBJ2-1; tentatively, D is TRBD2 (5 bases). The CDR3 sequence is 15 residues long. V was cut by 3 bases and J by 0 bases, with 9 bases left in between. Per the germline V gene, CDR1 is LNHDA and CDR2 is SQIVND (reference sequence). As DNA, the CDR3 is TGTGCCAGTAGTATTACCGGGAACTCCTACAATGAGCAGTTCTTC. Protein: CASSITGNSYNEQFF.

The rearrangement links TRBV7-3 to TRBJ1-2, with D unclear. Germline assignment: CDR1 SGHTA and CDR2 FQGTGA. Trimming took off 2 bases at V and 1 base at J, with 8 bases between the two ends. The CDR3 consists of 14 residues. The CDR3 coding sequence is TGTGCCAGCAGCTTAGAACCGGGTAACTATGGCTACACCTTC. Protein: CASSLEPGNYGYTF. Complete variable domain (other parts from reference TRBV7-3 and TRBJ1-2): GAGVSQTPSNKVTEKGKYVELRCDPISGHTALYWYRQSLGQGPEFLIYFQGTGAADDSGLPNDRFFAVRPEGSVSTLKIQRTERGDSAVYLCASSLEPGNYGYTFGSGTRLTVV.

A few counts support this clone. V and J are TRBV9 and TRBJ2-5; a weak D match, TRBD1 (6 bases). Germline lookup yields CDR1 SGDLS and CDR2 YYNGEE. The V end was cut by 3 bases, the J end by 2 bases, with 14 bases between. The CDR3 consists of 15 residues. Here the CDR3 reads CASSAGQLLQETQYF. The CDR3 DNA sequence: TGTGCCAGCAGCGCTGGACAGCTCTTACAAGAGACCCAGTACTTC.

The chain is built from TRBV5-4 and TRBJ2-1; 9 nucleotides agree with TRBD1. Germline V lookup: CDR1 SGHNT, CDR2 YYREEE (reference sequence). Germline trimming cut 4 bases from V and 7 bases from J; bases unmatched to any gene: 9. The CDR3 runs to 15 residues. This CDR3 is CASSSPRDRANEQFF. Here the CDR3 DNA reads TGTGCCAGCAGCAGTCCCCGGGACAGGGCGAATGAGCAGTTCTTC.

CDR3: CASSLQGQQSDTQYF. Here the CDR3 DNA reads TGTGCCAGCAGCTTACAAGGCCAGCAGTCGGATACGCAGTATTTT. This chain joins TRBV7-3 and TRBJ2-3; D uncertain. Per germline, CDR1 SGHTA and CDR2 FQGTGA. Between the trimmed V and J ends, which lost 2 bases and 6 bases, there was a span of 15 bases. This CDR3 has 15 amino acids.

There are a few counts of this clone. This rearrangement joins TRBV7-2 to TRBJ2-4; D may be TRBD1 (6 bases). Germline assignment: CDR1 SGHTA and CDR2 FQGNSA. This CDR3 region has 16 residues. The V and J ends lost 4 bases and 0 bases respectively, with 13 bases between them. The CDR3 DNA reads as TGTGCCAGCAGCTCGATGGGGGCGGCAGCCAAAAACATTCAGTACTTC. Encoded protein: CASSSMGAAAKNIQYF.

CDR3 in amino acids: CASSLGGQAEQYF. CDR3 DNA: TGTGCCAGCAGCTTAGGGGGACAGGCCGAGCAGTACTTC. This chain uses TRBV7-9 with TRBJ2-7; 8 bases line up with TRBD1. The ends lost 1 base at V and 6 bases at J; junction bases unmatched: 2. The CDR3 spans 13 residues. The germline V gene encodes CDR1 SEHNR and CDR2 FQNEAQ (reference sequence).